Described below is a single T cell receptor (beta chain) sequence and its context. The antigen is not known. The source of the sample is a study of T cells in localized non-small cell lung cancer. Whole-study findings and limits: Detection in adjacent lung was observed for a median around 59 of the top 100 tumor clones. Exceeding tumor, uninvolved adjacent lung had the highest T cell clonality.

Here immunoSEQ multiplex PCR was the method, and the copy in TCRdb shows in-frame clones only, minus some. Here the sample spans 55,000 or so clones, roughly 75% being singletons. Trimming stripped 0 bases from V and 10 bases from J, with 16 bases between. The CDR3 is 16 residues long. Germline CDR1 and CDR2: MNHNS and SASEGT. The TCR was taken from a woman aged 40 to 75 with stage II lung adenocarcinoma. The J gene is TRBJ1-6, the V gene TRBV6-1; possible D gene TRBD1, 5 bases. The starting material was PBMCs, obtained before any cancer treatment. CDR3 DNA sequence: TGTGCCAGCAGTGAAGCGCCCAGGGAGGAGGGCTCACCCCTCCACTTT. Protein product: CASSEAPREEGSPLHF.